One T cell receptor beta chain is described in this entry. This sample is part of a study of shared T cell receptors in the human thymus. Generated by immunoSEQ multiplex PCR, the TCRdb table keeps only in-frame clones and is missing some. Among 550,000 to 800,000 clones listed, approximately 83% were seen once. V was shortened by 2 bases and J by 7 bases, with 15 bases between the two germline ends. The length of the CDR3 is 15 residues. The germline V gene has CDR1 SGHRS and CDR2 YFSETQ. A further study also used this sample, focusing on human thymus T cells. From that report: Healthy Finnish infants having corrective surgery for congenital heart defects served as donors.

The material sequenced was thymocytes. V is TRBV5-1 and J is TRBJ1-4; maybe TRBD1 (6 bases). The TCR originated in a girl under two years old with a congenital heart defect. CDR3 region: CASSFSTGLGEKLFF. CDR3 bases: TGCGCCAGCAGCTTTAGTACAGGGCTCGGTGAAAAACTGTTTTTT. The whole variable domain, remainder taken from reference TRBV5-1 and TRBJ1-4, is KAGVTQTPRYLIKTRGQQVTLSCSPISGHRSVSWYQQTPGQGLQFLFEYFSETQRNKGNFPGRFSGRQFSNSRSEMNVSTLELGDSALYLCASSFSTGLGEKLFFGSGTQLSVL.